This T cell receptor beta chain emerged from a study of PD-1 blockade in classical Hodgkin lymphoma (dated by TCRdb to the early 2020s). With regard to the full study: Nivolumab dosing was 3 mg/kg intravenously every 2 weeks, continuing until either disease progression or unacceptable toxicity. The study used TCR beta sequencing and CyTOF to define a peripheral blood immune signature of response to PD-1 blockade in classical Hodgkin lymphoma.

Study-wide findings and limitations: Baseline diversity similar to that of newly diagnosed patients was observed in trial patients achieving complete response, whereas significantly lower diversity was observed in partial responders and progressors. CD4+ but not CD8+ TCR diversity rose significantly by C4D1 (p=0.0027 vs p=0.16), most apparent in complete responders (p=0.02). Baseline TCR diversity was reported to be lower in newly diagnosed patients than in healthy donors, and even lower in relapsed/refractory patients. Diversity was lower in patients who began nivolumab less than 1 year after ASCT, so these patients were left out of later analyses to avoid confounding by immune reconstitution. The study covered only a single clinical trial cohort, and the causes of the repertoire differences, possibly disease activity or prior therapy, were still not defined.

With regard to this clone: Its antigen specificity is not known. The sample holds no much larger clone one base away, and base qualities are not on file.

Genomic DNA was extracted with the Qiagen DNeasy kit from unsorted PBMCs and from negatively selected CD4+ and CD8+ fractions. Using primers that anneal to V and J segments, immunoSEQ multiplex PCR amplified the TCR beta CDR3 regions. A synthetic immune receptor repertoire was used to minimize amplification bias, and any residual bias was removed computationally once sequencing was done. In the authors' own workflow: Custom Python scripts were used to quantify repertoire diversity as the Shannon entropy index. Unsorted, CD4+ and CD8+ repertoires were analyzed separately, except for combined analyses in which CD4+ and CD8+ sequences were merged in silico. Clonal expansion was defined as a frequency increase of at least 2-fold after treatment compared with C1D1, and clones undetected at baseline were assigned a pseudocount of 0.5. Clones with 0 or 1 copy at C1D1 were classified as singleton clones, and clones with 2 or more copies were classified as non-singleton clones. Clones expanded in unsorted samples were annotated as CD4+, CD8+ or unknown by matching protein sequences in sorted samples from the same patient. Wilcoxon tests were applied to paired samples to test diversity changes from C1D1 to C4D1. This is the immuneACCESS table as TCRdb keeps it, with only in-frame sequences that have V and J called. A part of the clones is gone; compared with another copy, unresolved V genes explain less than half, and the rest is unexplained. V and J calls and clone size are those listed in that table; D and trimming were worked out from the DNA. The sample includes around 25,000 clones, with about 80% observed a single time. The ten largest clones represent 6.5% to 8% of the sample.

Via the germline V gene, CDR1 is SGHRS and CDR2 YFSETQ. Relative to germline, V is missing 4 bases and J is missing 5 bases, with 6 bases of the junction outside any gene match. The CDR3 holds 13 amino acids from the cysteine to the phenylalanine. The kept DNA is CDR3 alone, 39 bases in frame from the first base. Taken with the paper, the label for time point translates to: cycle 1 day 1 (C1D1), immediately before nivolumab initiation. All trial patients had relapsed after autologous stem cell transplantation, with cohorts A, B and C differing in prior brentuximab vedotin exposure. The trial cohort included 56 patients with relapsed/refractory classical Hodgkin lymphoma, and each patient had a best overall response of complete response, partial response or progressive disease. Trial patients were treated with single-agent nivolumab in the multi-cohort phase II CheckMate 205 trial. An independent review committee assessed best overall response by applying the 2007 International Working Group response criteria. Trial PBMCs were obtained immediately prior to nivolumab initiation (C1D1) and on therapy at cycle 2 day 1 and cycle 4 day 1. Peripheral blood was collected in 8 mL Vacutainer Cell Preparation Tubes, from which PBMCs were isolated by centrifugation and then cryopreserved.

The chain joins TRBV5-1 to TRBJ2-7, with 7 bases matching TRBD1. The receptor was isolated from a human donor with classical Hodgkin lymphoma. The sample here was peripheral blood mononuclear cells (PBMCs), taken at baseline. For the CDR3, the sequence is CASSPTGDHEQYF. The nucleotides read TGCGCCAGCAGCCCCACAGGGGACCACGAGCAGTACTTC. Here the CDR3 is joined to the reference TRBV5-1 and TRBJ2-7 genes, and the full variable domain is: KAGVTQTPRYLIKTRGQQVTLSCSPISGHRSVSWYQQTPGQGLQFLFEYFSETQRNKGNFPGRFSGRQFSNSRSEMNVSTLELGDSALYLCASSPTGDHEQYFGPGTRLTVT.